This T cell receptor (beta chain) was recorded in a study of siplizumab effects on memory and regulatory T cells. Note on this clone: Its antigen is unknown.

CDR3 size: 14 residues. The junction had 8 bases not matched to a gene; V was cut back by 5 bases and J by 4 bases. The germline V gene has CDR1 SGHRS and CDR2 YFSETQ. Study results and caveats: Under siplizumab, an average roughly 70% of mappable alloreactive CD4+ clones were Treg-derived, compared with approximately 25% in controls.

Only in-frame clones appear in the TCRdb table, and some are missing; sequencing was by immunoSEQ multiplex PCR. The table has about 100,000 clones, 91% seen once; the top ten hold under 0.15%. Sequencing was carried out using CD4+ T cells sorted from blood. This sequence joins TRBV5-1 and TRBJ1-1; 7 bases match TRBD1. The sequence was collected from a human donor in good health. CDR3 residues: CASSSLTGFTEAFF. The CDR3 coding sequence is TGCGCCAGCAGTTCCTTGACAGGGTTCACTGAAGCTTTCTTT.